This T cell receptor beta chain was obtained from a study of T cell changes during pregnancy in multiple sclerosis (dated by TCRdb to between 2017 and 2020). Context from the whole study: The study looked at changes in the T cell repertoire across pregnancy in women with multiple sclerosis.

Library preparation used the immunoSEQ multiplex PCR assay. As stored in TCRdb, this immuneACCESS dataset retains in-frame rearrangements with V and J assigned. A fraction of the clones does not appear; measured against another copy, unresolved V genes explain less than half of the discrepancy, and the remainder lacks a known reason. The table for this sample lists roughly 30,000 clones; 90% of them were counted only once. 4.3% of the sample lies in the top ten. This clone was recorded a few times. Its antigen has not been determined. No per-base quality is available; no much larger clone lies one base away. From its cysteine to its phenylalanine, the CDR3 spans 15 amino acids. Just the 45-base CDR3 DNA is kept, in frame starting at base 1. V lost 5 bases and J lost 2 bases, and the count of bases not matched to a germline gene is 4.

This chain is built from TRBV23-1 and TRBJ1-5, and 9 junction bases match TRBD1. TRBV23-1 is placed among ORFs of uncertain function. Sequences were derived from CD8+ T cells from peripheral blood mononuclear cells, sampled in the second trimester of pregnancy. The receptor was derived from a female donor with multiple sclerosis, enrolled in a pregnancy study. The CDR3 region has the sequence CASSWDREGNQPQHF. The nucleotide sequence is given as TGCGCCAGCAGTTGGGACAGGGAAGGCAATCAGCCCCAGCATTTT.